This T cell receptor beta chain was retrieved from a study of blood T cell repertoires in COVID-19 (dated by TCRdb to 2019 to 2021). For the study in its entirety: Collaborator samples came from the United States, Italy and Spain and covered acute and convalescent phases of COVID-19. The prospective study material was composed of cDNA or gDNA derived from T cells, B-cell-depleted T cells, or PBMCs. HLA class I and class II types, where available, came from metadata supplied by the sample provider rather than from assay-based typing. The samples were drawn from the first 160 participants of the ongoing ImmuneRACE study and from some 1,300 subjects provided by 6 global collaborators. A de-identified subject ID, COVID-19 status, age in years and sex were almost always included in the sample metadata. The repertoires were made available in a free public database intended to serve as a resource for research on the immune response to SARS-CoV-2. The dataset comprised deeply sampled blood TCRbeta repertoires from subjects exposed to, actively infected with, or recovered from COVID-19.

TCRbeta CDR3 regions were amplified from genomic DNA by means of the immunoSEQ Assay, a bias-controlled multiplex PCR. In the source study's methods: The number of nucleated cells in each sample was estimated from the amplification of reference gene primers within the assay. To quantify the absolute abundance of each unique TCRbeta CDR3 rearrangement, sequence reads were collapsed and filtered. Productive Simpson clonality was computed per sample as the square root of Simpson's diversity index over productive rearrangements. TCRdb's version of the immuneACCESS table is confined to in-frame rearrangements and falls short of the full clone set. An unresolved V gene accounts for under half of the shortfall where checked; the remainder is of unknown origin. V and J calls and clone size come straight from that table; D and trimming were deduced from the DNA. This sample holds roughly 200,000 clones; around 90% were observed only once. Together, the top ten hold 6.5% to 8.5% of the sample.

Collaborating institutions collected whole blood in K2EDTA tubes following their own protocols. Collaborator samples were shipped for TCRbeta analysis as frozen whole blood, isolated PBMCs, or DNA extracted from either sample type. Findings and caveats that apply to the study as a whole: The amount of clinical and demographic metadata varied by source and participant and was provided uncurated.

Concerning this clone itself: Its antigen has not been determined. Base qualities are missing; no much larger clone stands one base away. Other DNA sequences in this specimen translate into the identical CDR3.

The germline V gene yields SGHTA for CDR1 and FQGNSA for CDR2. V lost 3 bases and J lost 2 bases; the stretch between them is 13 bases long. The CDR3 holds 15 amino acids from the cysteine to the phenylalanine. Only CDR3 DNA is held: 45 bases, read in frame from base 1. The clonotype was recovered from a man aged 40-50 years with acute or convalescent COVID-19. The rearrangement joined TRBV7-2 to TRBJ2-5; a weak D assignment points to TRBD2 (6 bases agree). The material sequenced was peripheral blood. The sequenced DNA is TGTGCCAGCAGCTTGGGCGGGGTGTCTCAAGAGACCCAGTACTTC. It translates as CASSLGGVSQETQYF.